One and the same sample provided the 18 T cell receptor beta chains below, sequenced in a study of Ad26.COV2.S vaccination and SARS-CoV-2 variants. Treatment: roughly 18 received Ad26.COV2.S at low or high dose, single or two shots; roughly 5 received placebo; per-sample allocation not given. The samples were gathered on day 63 after the first injection of vaccine or placebo. The protocol was immunoSEQ multiplex PCR, while the TCRdb copy is restricted to in-frame clones and leaves out a portion. Of around 400,000 clones in the sample, roughly 85% are singletons; the top ten hold 7.4%. The sequencing here drew on peripheral blood, taken in a trial of Ad26.COV2.S vaccine versus placebo. These receptors all come from a person aged 18 to 65 who received the Ad26.COV2.S COVID-19 vaccine or a placebo.

The V call is TRBV6-1, the J call TRBJ2-5; 12 nucleotides agree with TRBD2. Looked up from germline, CDR1 is MNHNS and CDR2 is SASEGT. The CDR3 sequence is 16 residues long. V dropped 2 bases and J dropped 5; count of bases not matched to a gene: 6. The CDR3, as DNA: TGTGCCAGCAGTGAATTCACTAGCGGGGGGCTGGAGACCCAGTACTTC. This codes for CASSEFTSGGLETQYF.

V is TRBV5-5 and J is TRBJ1-5; D uncertain. The V end lost 2 bases, the J end lost 11 bases, and 17 bases lay between the germline ends. Germline assignment: CDR1 SGHKS and CDR2 YYEKEE (reference sequence). The CDR3 has 14 amino acids. DNA for the CDR3: TGTGCCAGCAGCTTTCAAGGTGGGGTCGGGTCCCAGCATTTT. Amino acids: CASSFQGGVGSQHF. Full variable domain (rest looked up from reference TRBV5-5 and TRBJ1-5): DAGVTQSPTHLIKTRGQQVTLRCSPISGHKSVSWYQQVLGQGPQFIFQYYEKEERGRGNFPDRFSARQFPNYSSELNVNALLLGDSALYLCASSFQGGVGSQHFGDGTRLSIL.

This rearrangement joins TRBV18 to TRBJ2-7, with D perhaps matching TRBD2 (5 bases). With 10 bases removed from V and 2 bases from J, the gap between germline ends came to 15 bases. CDR3 length: 13 amino acids. Germline V gene sequence: CDR1 KGHSH, CDR2 LQKENI. The CDR3 DNA reads TGTGCCACTAACGCGGACTTGACCTACGAGCAGTACTTC. It translates to CATNADLTYEQYF.

The V and J genes are TRBV10-2 and TRBJ1-3; a weak D match, TRBD1 (6 bases). The germline V gene encodes CDR1 WSHSY and CDR2 SAAADI. Trimming took off 6 bases at V and 4 bases at J, with 10 bases between the two ends. The CDR3 runs to 13 residues. The CDR3 bases are TGCGCCAGCAGCGTGGACAGCGGAAACACCATATATTTT. It translates to CASSVDSGNTIYF.

The V and J genes are TRBV5-6 and TRBJ1-4; possible D gene TRBD1, 6 bases. Germline V gives CDR1 SGHDT, CDR2 YYEEEE. This CDR3 has 18 residues. V lost 1 base and J lost 5, with 21 bases in between. The CDR3 DNA follows: TGTGCCAGCAGCTTGATAGATTTTACGGACGGACAGAATGAAAAACTGTTTTTT. As protein: CASSLIDFTDGQNEKLFF.

The chain recombines TRBV6-2 or TRBV6-3 with TRBJ2-5; D is perhaps TRBD2 (6 bases). From germline, CDR1 is MNHEY and CDR2 SVGEGT. V was pared by 6 bases and J by 5 bases, with 16 bases between. CDR3 length equals 14 residues. This chain's CDR3 is CASSGEARWETQYF. CDR3 nucleotide sequence: TGTGCCAGCAGCGGGGAGGCTAGGTGGGAGACCCAGTACTTC.

The chain joins TRBV24-1 to TRBJ2-1, with D tentatively TRBD1 (5 bases). CDR1 and CDR2 (germline): KGHDR, SFDVKD. V shed 1 base and J shed 7 bases, with 10 bases lying between them. This CDR3 contains 14 residues. The CDR3: CATSDFAGPNEQFF. The DNA of the CDR3 is TGTGCCACCAGTGATTTTGCAGGGCCTAATGAGCAGTTCTTC.

This clone appeared once. The rearrangement uses TRBV3-1 (or the pseudogene TRBV3-2) and TRBJ2-1; 9 positions match TRBD2. The CDR3 is 12 amino acids. V was pared by 3 bases and J by 14 bases, with 5 bases of the junction left unmatched. The germline CDR1 and CDR2 sequences are LGHDT and YNNKEL (reference sequence). The CDR3 loop is CASSHLAGEEFF. Here the CDR3 DNA reads TGTGCCAGCAGCCATTTAGCGGGAGAGGAGTTCTTC.

The CDR3 DNA reads as TGCGCCAGCAGACAGGATCCACAGAATGAAAAACTGTTTTTT. Its protein product is CASRQDPQNEKLFF. The genes are TRBV5-1 and TRBJ1-4, with TRBD1 as a possible D gene (5 bases). From germline, CDR1 is SGHRS and CDR2 YFSETQ. The V end was cut by 5 bases, the J end by 5 bases, with 13 bases between. The CDR3 contains 14 residues.

The rearrangement uses TRBV6-2 or TRBV6-3 and TRBJ2-5; D may correspond to TRBD1 or TRBD2 (5 bases each). Germline V gene data show CDR1 as MNHEY and CDR2 as SVGEGT. The CDR3 totals 15 residues. V lost 7 bases, J lost 5 bases, and 20 bases lay in between. The CDR3 region is CASTPLAGGRETQYF. The DNA for the CDR3 is TGTGCCAGCACCCCCCTAGCTGGGGGACGGGAGACCCAGTACTTC.

The rearrangement joins TRBV12-3 or TRBV12-4 to TRBJ1-2; 9 positions match TRBD1. The CDR3 runs to 13 residues. V dropped 6 bases and J dropped 8; count of bases not matched to a gene: 7. CDR3 in amino acids: CASSRDREGGYTF. For the CDR3, the DNA is TGTGCCAGCAGCCGGGACAGGGAAGGCGGCTACACCTTC.

V usage is TRBV27 and J usage is TRBJ2-7; D is undetermined. Germline lookup yields CDR1 MNHEY and CDR2 SMNVEV (reference sequence). Trimming took off 3 bases at V and 6 bases at J, with 15 bases between the two ends. CDR3 length: 14 amino acids. CDR3 loop: CASSFGGSFVEQYF. The CDR3 bases are TGTGCCAGCAGTTTCGGTGGTAGTTTCGTCGAGCAGTACTTC.

This clone came up a few times. In DNA, the CDR3 is TGTGCCAGTAGCAAACGGAGGGGCCGGGACCCGAGCTCCTATAATTCACCCCTCCACTTT. Amino acid sequence: CASSKRRGRDPSSYNSPLHF. The V and J genes are TRBV19 and TRBJ1-6; D is perhaps TRBD1 (5 bases). V dropped 6 bases and J dropped 0 bases, with 24 bases sitting between them. Germline lookup yields CDR1 LNHDA and CDR2 SQIVND (reference sequence). This CDR3 region has 20 residues.

V usage is TRBV19 and J usage is TRBJ2-7; D possibly uses TRBD1 or TRBD2 (6 bases each). The CDR3 length is 18 residues. V was pared by 7 bases and J by 5 bases, with 30 bases between. Germline V CDR1 and CDR2: LNHDA, SQIVND (reference sequence). CDR3 sequence (DNA): TGTGCCAGTACCGCGGCCGACCTGAGGGGGGCGCGATGGAACGAGCAGTACTTC. This codes for CASTAADLRGARWNEQYF.

This clone has a handful of counts. J is TRBJ2-5 and V is TRBV9; 10 nucleotides line up with TRBD2. The CDR3 sequence is 17 residues long. With 2 bases clipped from V and 4 bases from J, the junction kept 11 bases outside the gene matches. Germline V lookup: CDR1 SGDLS, CDR2 YYNGEE. The CDR3 nucleotides are TGTGCCAGCAGCGTCCGAGCGGGGGGGCATGGTAGAGAGACCCAGTACTTC. Protein: CASSVRAGGHGRETQYF.

The V and J genes are TRBV9 and TRBJ1-2; the D gene is possibly TRBD1 (5 bases). This CDR3 is 11 amino acids long. V was pared by 3 bases and J by 6 bases, with 6 bases between. The germline V gene has CDR1 SGDLS and CDR2 YYNGEE. The CDR3 protein is CASSATDGYTF. The CDR3 region has the DNA TGTGCCAGCAGCGCGACAGATGGCTACACCTTC.

The chain uses TRBV7-3 and TRBJ2-2; a weak D match, TRBD2 (6 bases). Trimming took off 1 base at V and 0 bases at J, with 9 bases between the two ends. Germline V gene data show CDR1 as SGHTA and CDR2 as FQGTGA. This CDR3 has 16 amino acids. The CDR3 is CASSLMGGTNTGELFF. The CDR3, as DNA: TGTGCCAGCAGCTTAATGGGGGGAACGAACACCGGGGAGCTGTTTTTT.

In its sample, this clone was seen a few times. This chain connects TRBV24-1 to TRBJ1-5; tentatively, D is TRBD1 (6 bases). The germline V gene has CDR1 KGHDR and CDR2 SFDVKD. The V and J ends lost 4 bases and 1 base respectively, with 10 bases between them. This CDR3 has 15 amino acids. The CDR3 here is CATSEGGRSNQPQHF. Here the CDR3 DNA reads TGTGCCACCAGTGAGGGGGGCCGGAGCAATCAGCCCCAGCATTTT.